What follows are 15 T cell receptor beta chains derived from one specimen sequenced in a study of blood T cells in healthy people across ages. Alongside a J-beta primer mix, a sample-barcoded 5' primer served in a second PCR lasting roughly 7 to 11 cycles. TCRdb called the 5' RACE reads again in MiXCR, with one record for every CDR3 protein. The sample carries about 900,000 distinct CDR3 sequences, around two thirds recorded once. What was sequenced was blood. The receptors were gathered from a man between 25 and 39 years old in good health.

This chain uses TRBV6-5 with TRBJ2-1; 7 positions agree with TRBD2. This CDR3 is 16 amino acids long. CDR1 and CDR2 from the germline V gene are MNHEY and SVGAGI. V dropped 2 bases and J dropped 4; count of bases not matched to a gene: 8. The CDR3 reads CASSYHLAEGYNEQFF. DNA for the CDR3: TGTGCCAGCAGTTACCACCTAGCGGAGGGGTACAATGAGCAGTTCTTC.

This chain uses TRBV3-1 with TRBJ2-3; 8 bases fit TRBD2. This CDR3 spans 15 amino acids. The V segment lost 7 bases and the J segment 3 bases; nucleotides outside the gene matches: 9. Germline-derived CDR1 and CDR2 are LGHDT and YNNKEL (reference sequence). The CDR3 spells CASTPGLGATDTQYF. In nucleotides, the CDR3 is TGTGCCAGCACCCCGGGACTAGGGGCTACAGATACGCAGTATTTT.

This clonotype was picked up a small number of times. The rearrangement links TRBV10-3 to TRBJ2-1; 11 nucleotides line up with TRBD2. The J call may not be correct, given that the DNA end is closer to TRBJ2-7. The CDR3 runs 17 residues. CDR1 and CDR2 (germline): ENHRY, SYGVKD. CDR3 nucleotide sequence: TGTGCCATCAGTGAGTCTACGACTAGCGGGGTTTACAATGAGCAGTACTTC. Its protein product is CAISESTTSGVYNEQYF.

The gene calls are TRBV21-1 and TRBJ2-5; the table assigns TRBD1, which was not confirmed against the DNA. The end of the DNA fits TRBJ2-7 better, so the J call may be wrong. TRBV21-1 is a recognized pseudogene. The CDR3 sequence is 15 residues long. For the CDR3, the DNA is TGTGCCAGCAGCACGGGGGGCGTTACTATTTACGAGCAGTACTTC. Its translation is CASSTGGVTIYEQYF.

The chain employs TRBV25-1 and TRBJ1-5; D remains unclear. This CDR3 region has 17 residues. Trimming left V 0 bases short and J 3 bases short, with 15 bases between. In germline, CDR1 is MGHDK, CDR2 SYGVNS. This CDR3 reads CASSEYAPGIVNQPQHF. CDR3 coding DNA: TGTGCCAGCAGTGAATATGCCCCCGGGATCGTCAATCAGCCCCAGCATTTT.

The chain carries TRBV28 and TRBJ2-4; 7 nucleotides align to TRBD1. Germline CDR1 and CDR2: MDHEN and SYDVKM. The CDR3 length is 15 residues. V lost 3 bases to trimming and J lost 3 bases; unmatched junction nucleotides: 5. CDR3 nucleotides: TGTGCCAGCAGTTTCCCCGACAGGGTCAAAAACATTCAGTACTTC. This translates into CASSFPDRVKNIQYF.

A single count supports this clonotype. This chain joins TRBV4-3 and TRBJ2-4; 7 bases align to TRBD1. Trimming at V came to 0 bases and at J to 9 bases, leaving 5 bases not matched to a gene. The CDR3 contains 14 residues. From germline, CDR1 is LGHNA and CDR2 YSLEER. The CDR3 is CASSQDRGQTIQYF. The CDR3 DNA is TGCGCCAGCAGCCAAGATAGGGGGCAAACCATTCAGTACTTC.

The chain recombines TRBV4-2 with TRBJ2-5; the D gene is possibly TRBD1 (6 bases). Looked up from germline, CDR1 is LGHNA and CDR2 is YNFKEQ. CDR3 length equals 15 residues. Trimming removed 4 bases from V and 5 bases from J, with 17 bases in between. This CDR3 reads CASSPEGGILETQYF. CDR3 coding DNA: TGTGCCAGCAGCCCCGAAGGGGGTATTCTTGAGACCCAGTACTTC.

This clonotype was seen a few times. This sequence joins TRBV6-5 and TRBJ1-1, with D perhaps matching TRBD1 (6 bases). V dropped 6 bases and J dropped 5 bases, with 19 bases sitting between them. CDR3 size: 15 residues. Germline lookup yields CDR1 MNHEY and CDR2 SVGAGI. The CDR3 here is CASSLRGGSITEAFF. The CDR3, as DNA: TGTGCCAGCAGCCTCAGGGGAGGCAGTATTACTGAAGCTTTCTTT.

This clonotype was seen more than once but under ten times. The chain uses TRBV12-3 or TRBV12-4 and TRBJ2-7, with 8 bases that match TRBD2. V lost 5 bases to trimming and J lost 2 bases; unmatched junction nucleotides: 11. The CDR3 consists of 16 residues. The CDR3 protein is CASSLTGLGPAYEQYF. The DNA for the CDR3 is TGTGCCAGCAGTCTCACGGGACTAGGGCCGGCCTACGAGCAGTACTTC.

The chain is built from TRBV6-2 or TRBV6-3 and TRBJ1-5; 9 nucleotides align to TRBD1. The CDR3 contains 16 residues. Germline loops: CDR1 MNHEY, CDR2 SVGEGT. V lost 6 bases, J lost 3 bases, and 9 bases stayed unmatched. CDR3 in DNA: TGTGCCAGCAGACTAACCGGGACAGGGAACAATCAGCCCCAGCATTTT. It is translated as CASRLTGTGNNQPQHF.

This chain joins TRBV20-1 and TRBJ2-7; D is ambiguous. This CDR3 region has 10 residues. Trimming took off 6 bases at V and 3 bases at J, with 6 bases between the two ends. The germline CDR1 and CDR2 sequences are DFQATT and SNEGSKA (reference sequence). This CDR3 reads CSAQNYEQYF. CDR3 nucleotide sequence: TGCAGTGCCCAGAACTACGAGCAGTACTTC.

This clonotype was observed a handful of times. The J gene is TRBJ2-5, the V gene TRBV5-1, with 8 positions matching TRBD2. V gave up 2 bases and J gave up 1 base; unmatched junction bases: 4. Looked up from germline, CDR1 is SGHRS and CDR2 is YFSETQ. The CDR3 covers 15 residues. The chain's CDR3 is CASSFGGGSQETQYF. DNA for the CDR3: TGCGCCAGCAGCTTTGGCGGGGGGTCCCAAGAGACCCAGTACTTC.

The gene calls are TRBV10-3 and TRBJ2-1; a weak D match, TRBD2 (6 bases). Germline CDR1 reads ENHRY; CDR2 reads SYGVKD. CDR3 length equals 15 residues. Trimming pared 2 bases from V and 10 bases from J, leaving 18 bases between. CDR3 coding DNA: TGTGCCATCAGTGAGACAGCGCTTGGAGGGAACGAGCAGTTCTTC. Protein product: CAISETALGGNEQFF.

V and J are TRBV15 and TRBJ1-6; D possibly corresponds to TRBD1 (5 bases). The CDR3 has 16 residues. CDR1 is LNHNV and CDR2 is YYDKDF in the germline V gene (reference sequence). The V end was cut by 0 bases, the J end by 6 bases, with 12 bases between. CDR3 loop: CATSRDRTGGNSPLHF. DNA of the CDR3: TGTGCCACCAGCAGAGACAGGACCGGGGGTAATTCACCCCTCCACTTT. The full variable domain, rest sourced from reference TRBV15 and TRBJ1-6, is DAMVIQNPRYQVTQFGKPVTLSCSQTLNHNVMYWYQQKSSQAPKLLFHYYDKDFNNEADTPDNFQSRRPNTSFCFLDIRSPGLGDTAMYLCATSRDRTGGNSPLHFGNGTRLTVT.